Detailed here is one TCR beta chain. Its matching antigen is unknown. This record belongs to a study of cytomegalovirus exposure and HLA in healthy donors. Study outcomes and limitations: A reported reduction in N-insertions relative to the 666-donor mean was seen in an Asian-associated ancestry cluster in a later analysis.

A multiplex PCR was run with 60 Vbeta primers and 13 Jbeta primers. Clones were sequenced by immunoSEQ multiplex PCR, and TCRdb holds only the in-frame ones, with some missing. The table lists approximately 120,000 clones, with roughly 1% in the top ten. The CDR3 runs 14 residues. Germline CDR1 and CDR2: SGHRS and YFSETQ. The V end lost 2 bases, the J end lost 1 base, and 9 bases lay between the germline ends. The receptor was isolated from a man in his late teens or twenties in good health and CMV-seronegative. The rearrangement links TRBV5-1 to TRBJ2-5; maybe TRBD1 (5 bases). Source material: PBMCs. The CDR3 here is CASSFQGTQETQYF. In DNA form, the CDR3 reads TGCGCCAGCAGCTTTCAGGGTACCCAAGAGACCCAGTACTTC. Supplemented by reference TRBV5-1 and TRBJ2-5, the full variable domain reads KAGVTQTPRYLIKTRGQQVTLSCSPISGHRSVSWYQQTPGQGLQFLFEYFSETQRNKGNFPGRFSGRQFSNSRSEMNVSTLELGDSALYLCASSFQGTQETQYFGPGTRLLVL.